This T cell receptor beta chain was observed in a study of PD-1 blockade in classical Hodgkin lymphoma. With regard to this clone: The antigen is not known.

Sequenced by immunoSEQ multiplex PCR; TCRdb stores in-frame clones only, minus some. Here the sample spans approximately 4,200 clones, about three quarters being singletons. Every one of the patients relapsed after autologous stem cell transplantation (brentuximab vedotin exposure was variable). CD8+ T cells were isolated from thawed PBMCs by magnetic negative selection. Findings and caveats of the study: When set against healthy donors, newly diagnosed patients were reported to show lower baseline TCR diversity. Repertoire differences have undefined causes, possibly disease activity or prior therapy.

This CDR3 is 14 amino acids long. V was shortened by 0 bases and J by 1 base, with 7 bases between the two germline ends. CDR1 is SGHNT and CDR2 is YYREEE in the germline V gene (reference sequence). This specimen consisted of CD8+ T cells from blood, obtained at baseline. The clonotype originates from a human donor with classical Hodgkin lymphoma. The V call is TRBV5-4, the J call TRBJ2-5; TRBD1 is a possible D gene (6 bases). The CDR3 is CASSLVGAQETQYF. The CDR3 nucleotides are TGTGCCAGCAGCTTGGTGGGGGCCCAAGAGACCCAGTACTTC.